Listed below are T cell receptor beta chains from one sample, sequenced in a study of cytomegalovirus exposure and HLA in healthy donors. The protocol was immunoSEQ multiplex PCR, while the TCRdb copy is restricted to in-frame clones and leaves out a portion. The table shows some 150,000 clones, with 75% to 90% occurring only once. The sequenced material came from PBMCs. Source of these receptors: a woman aged 25-40 years in good health and CMV-seropositive. Both conserved end residues are part of each CDR3. The order of the fields is clone size, V gene, J gene, D gene, CDR3 protein, CDR3 DNA. A D gene is named only where the DNA matches it firmly. Rows may omit the clone size; those that give it use once, few, many or a size class.

once	TRBV13	TRBJ2-3	TRBD1	CASSSGTATDTQYF	TGTGCCAGCAGCTCCGGGACAGCCACAGATACGCAGTATTTT
-	TRBV5-1	TRBJ1-2	TRBD1	CASSVTTGGAGYTF	TGCGCCAGCAGCGTTACTACAGGGGGAGCGGGCTACACCTTC
-	TRBV27	TRBJ2-3	-	CASSPQTSGTDTQYF	TGTGCCAGCAGTCCCCAGACTAGTGGGACAGATACGCAGTATTTT
-	TRBV9	TRBJ2-2	-	CASSEEGGDTGELFF	TGTGCCAGCAGCGAGGAAGGGGGTGACACCGGGGAGCTGTTTTTT
-	TRBV29-1	TRBJ2-7	-	CSVRDSIGASYEQYF	TGCAGCGTTAGAGACTCCATAGGGGCCTCCTACGAGCAGTACTTC
-	TRBV18	TRBJ2-5	TRBD2	CASSPPSGGAVETQYF	TGTGCCAGCTCACCACCCAGCGGGGGGGCCGTAGAGACCCAGTACTTC
-	TRBV5-8	TRBJ1-2	TRBD1	CASSITGGNYGYTF	TGTGCCAGCAGCATAACAGGGGGCAACTATGGCTACACCTTC
-	TRBV4-1	TRBJ1-1	-	CASSQEGALNTEAFF	TGCGCCAGCAGCCAAGAGGGGGCGCTTAACACTGAAGCTTTCTTT
-	TRBV5-1	TRBJ2-3	-	CASSLAGDTQYF	TGCGCCAGCAGCTTGGCCGGGGATACGCAGTATTTT
-	TRBV28	TRBJ1-6	-	CATMETVLPLHF	TGTGCCACCATGGAGACCGTATTACCCCTCCACTTT
-	TRBV7-7	TRBJ2-5	TRBD2	CASSSGLAQTQYF	TGTGCTAGCAGCTCGGGACTAGCGCAGACCCAGTACTTC
-	TRBV4-2	TRBJ2-3	TRBD1	CASSREPDRGTDTQYF	TGTGCCAGCAGCCGAGAACCGGACAGGGGGACAGATACGCAGTATTTT
-	TRBV11-2	TRBJ2-7	TRBD2	CASSFKTSGRDEQYF	TGTGCCAGCAGCTTCAAAACTAGCGGGAGGGACGAGCAGTACTTC
-	TRBV5-1	TRBJ2-1	-	CASSLVLGGGNNEQFF	TGCGCCAGCAGCTTGGTGTTGGGGGGTGGAAACAATGAGCAGTTCTTC
-	TRBV5-4	TRBJ2-3	-	CASSSRSADTQYF	TGTGCCAGCAGTTCGAGGAGCGCAGATACGCAGTATTTT
-	TRBV6-6	TRBJ1-2	-	CASSYTGLDYGYTF	TGTGCCAGCAGTTACACAGGTCTAGACTATGGCTACACCTTC
-	TRBV5-4	TRBJ2-1	-	CASSRGQPPGSNEQFF	TGTGCCAGCAGCCGTGGACAGCCCCCTGGGAGCAATGAGCAGTTCTTC
-	TRBV7-2	TRBJ1-2	TRBD1	CASSSRQGRYGYTF	TGTGCCAGCAGCAGCCGACAGGGCCGGTATGGCTACACCTTC
-	TRBV7-9	TRBJ1-4	TRBD1	CASSVPTGLYTNEKLFF	TGTGCCAGCAGCGTACCGACAGGGTTGTATACTAATGAAAAACTGTTTTTT
-	TRBV7-8	TRBJ2-3	TRBD2	CASSLELLAGVADTQYF	TGTGCCAGCAGCTTAGAACTTCTAGCGGGAGTCGCAGATACGCAGTATTTT
-	TRBV5-1	TRBJ2-1	-	CASSVNGGEQFF	TGCGCCAGCAGTGTAAACGGGGGTGAGCAGTTCTTC
-	TRBV28	TRBJ2-1	-	CASSPTANEQFF	TGTGCCAGCAGCCCCACAGCAAATGAGCAGTTCTTC
-	TRBV7-2	TRBJ2-7	TRBD2	CASSLLSAGLGEQYF	TGTGCCAGCAGCCTGTTGTCAGCGGGATTAGGAGAGCAGTACTTC
-	TRBV7-2	TRBJ1-2	-	CASSQRADGYTF	TGTGCCAGCAGCCAGAGGGCGGATGGCTACACCTTC
-	TRBV5-1	TRBJ2-1	TRBD2	CASSWTSGKYNEQFF	TGCGCCAGCAGCTGGACTAGCGGGAAGTACAATGAGCAGTTCTTC
-	TRBV4-1	TRBJ1-5	-	CASSPFAPGEQPQHF	TGCGCCAGCAGTCCCTTTGCGCCGGGGGAACAGCCCCAGCATTTT
once	TRBV14	TRBJ2-7	TRBD1	CASSLGQGRWEQYF	TGTGCCAGCAGCCTAGGACAGGGACGATGGGAGCAGTACTTC
-	TRBV27	TRBJ2-5	TRBD1	CASSPGDRSQETQYF	TGTGCCAGCAGTCCCGGGGACAGATCCCAAGAGACCCAGTACTTC